A selection of T cell receptor beta chains follows, all from one sample in a study of OX40 agonist ivuxolimab in advanced cancers. The assay was immunoSEQ multiplex PCR, and TCRdb's table has in-frame clones only and misses some. This table has tens of thousands of clones, more than 80% appearing once. Sequenced material: CD4+ or CD8+ T cells sorted from blood, taken in a trial of the OX40 agonist ivuxolimab. The receptors shown here come from an adult with an advanced solid tumor such as melanoma, head and neck, liver or kidney cancer. Each CDR3 is given with its conserved first and last residue. D genes are given only for firm matches. The size of a clone is reported for some rows only, either as once, few or many, or as a class for expanded clones.

NA,TRBV9,TRBD2,TRBJ2-1,TGTGCCAGCAGCTACCTTGGGGGGAGGGGATCCTACAATGAGCAGTTCTTC,CASSYLGGRGSYNEQFF
few,TRBV10-3,NA,TRBJ1-2,TGTGCCATCAGGACAGAGAGCTATGGCTACACCTTC,CAIRTESYGYTF
NA,TRBV11-2,NA,TRBJ1-1,TGTGCCAGCAGTACATACAGCGCTGAAGCTTTCTTT,CASSTYSAEAFF
NA,TRBV5-1,TRBD1,TRBJ2-2,TGCGCCAGCAGCCCGGGACAGGGGTCATTCACCGGGGAGCTGTTTTTT,CASSPGQGSFTGELFF
NA,TRBV28,TRBD1,TRBJ1-2,TGTGCCAGCAGTTCCTCGACAGGGGGCAGCTATGGCTACACCTTC,CASSSSTGGSYGYTF
few,TRBV18,NA,TRBJ1-1,TGTGCCAGCTCACCGTTGGGTGGGGACACTGAAGCTTTCTTT,CASSPLGGDTEAFF
NA,TRBV5-1,NA,TRBJ1-1,TGCGCCAGCAGCTTGGCCGGGGGTCCGCGGATGAACACTGAAGCTTTCTTT,CASSLAGGPRMNTEAFF
NA,TRBV19,NA,TRBJ2-1,TGTGCCAGTACCCTTGGTGCATACAATGAGCAGTTCTTC,CASTLGAYNEQFF
NA,TRBV7-2,NA,TRBJ2-7,TGTGCCAGCAGCTATACCGGGACGAGCTACGAGCAGTACTTC,CASSYTGTSYEQYF
NA,TRBV23-1,NA,TRBJ1-5,TGCGCCAGTCCCCTCCGGCGGCTTAGCAATCAGCCCCAGCATTTT,CASPLRRLSNQPQHF
NA,TRBV5-1,TRBD1,TRBJ2-5,TGCGCCAGCAGCAAAAGACAGGGCCCAACGACCCAGTACTTC,CASSKRQGPTTQYF
NA,TRBV5-1,NA,TRBJ1-2,TGCGCCAGCAGCCTGGCTGACAGAAGCTATGGCTACACCTTC,CASSLADRSYGYTF
NA,TRBV19,NA,TRBJ2-7,TGTGCCAGTAGTATGGGACATCTGGGCTCCTACGAGCAGTACTTC,CASSMGHLGSYEQYF
NA,TRBV5-6,TRBD2,TRBJ2-3,TGTGCCAGCAGCCCCGGGACTAGCTCACATACGCAGTATTTT,CASSPGTSSHTQYF
NA,TRBV28,NA,TRBJ2-7,TGTGCCAGCAGTACCACGGGGCCCCCAAGGGCGGGTGAGCAGTACTTC,CASSTTGPPRAGEQYF
NA,TRBV28,TRBD1,TRBJ1-5,TGTGCCAGCACCCAAACCGGGACAGGGCGGTCGCAGCCCCAGCATTTT,CASTQTGTGRSQPQHF
NA,TRBV7-9,TRBD1,TRBJ2-2,TGTGCCAGCCCAAAGGACAGGGAATCGAACACCGGGGAGCTGTTTTTT,CASPKDRESNTGELFF
NA,TRBV30,NA,TRBJ1-4,TGTGCCTGGAGTGTATTGGGTGGTCCTAATGAAAAACTGTTTTTT,CAWSVLGGPNEKLFF
few,TRBV5-5,NA,TRBJ2-1,TGTGCCAGCAGCGCGGACGGGAGCTCCTACAATGAGCAGTTCTTC,CASSADGSSYNEQFF
NA,TRBV9,NA,TRBJ2-3,TGTGCCAGCAGCCCCCTCTGGGGTAACGCAGATACGCAGTATTTT,CASSPLWGNADTQYF
NA,TRBV13,TRBD2,TRBJ2-5,TGTGCCAGCAGCTTAGGCTTGGGGACTAGCGGCCAAGAGACCCAGTACTTC,CASSLGLGTSGQETQYF
once,TRBV13,TRBD2,TRBJ2-7,TGTGCCAGCAGTCGGAGCGGGAGGGCCTGGCCGCAGTACTTC,CASSRSGRAWPQYF
NA,TRBV19,TRBD1,TRBJ2-3,TGTGCCAGTAGCTCCCCGGGACAGTATCTCCCTACGCAGTATTTT,CASSSPGQYLPTQYF
NA,TRBV2,TRBD2,TRBJ2-3,TGTGCCAGCAGTGGGGCGGGAGGCGGCACAGATACGCAGTATTTT,CASSGAGGGTDTQYF
NA,TRBV19,TRBD1,TRBJ1-4,TGTGCCAGTAGATCTGACAGGGATCGCGAAAAACTGTTTTTT,CASRSDRDREKLFF
NA,TRBV6-5,NA,TRBJ1-5,TGTGCCAGCAATGGGGTAAATCAGCCCCAGCATTTT,CASNGVNQPQHF
NA,TRBV29-1,NA,TRBJ2-7,TGCAGCGTTGAGGGCAGCTACGAGCAGTACTTC,CSVEGSYEQYF
once,TRBV12-5,NA,TRBJ2-7,TGTGCTAGTGGTTTGGTAGGACAGTACGTCGCCGACGAGCAGTACTTC,CASGLVGQYVADEQYF
NA,TRBV5-8,NA,TRBJ2-1,TGTGCCAGCAGCGTAGGTGGCTGGCATGAGCAGTTCTTC,CASSVGGWHEQFF
NA,TRBV6-1,NA,TRBJ2-7,TGTGCCAGCGACGCAGGGAAGGGCTACGAGCAGTACTTC,CASDAGKGYEQYF
NA,TRBV15,NA,TRBJ1-5,TGTGCCACCAGCAGTGAACAGTATAGCAATCAGCCCCAGCATTTT,CATSSEQYSNQPQHF
few,TRBV23-1,NA,TRBJ1-1,TGCGCCAGCAGCCGAGAAAAATGGGATGAAGCTTTCTTT,CASSREKWDEAFF
NA,TRBV29-1,NA,TRBJ1-5,TGCAGCGTGGGACTTTCTAGGGATCAGCCCCAGCATTTT,CSVGLSRDQPQHF
NA,TRBV6-1,NA,TRBJ2-2,TGTGCCAGCAGCTCGACCACCGGGGAGCTGTTTTTT,CASSSTTGELFF
NA,TRBV29-1,NA,TRBJ2-3,TGCAGCGTGGAACGAGGGGGGCCCGGGGATACGCAGTATTTT,CSVERGGPGDTQYF
NA,TRBV5-5,NA,TRBJ2-1,TGTGCCAGCAGCTTTACCTACAATGAGCAGTTCTTC,CASSFTYNEQFF
NA,TRBV27,TRBD2,TRBJ2-3,TGTGCCAGCAGTTTACGCGGGAGAAGTGATACGCAGTATTTT,CASSLRGRSDTQYF
NA,TRBV6-4,NA,TRBJ2-1,TGTGCCAGCAGTGACTCGCCAGGCAGCTCCTACAATGAGCAGTTCTTC,CASSDSPGSSYNEQFF
NA,TRBV6-1,TRBD1,TRBJ1-2,TGTGCCAGCACTCAGGGGGTAGGCTACACCTTC,CASTQGVGYTF
NA,TRBV2,TRBD2,TRBJ2-1,TGTGCCAGCAGTCTCGGGACTAGAATTGACAATGAGCAGTTCTTC,CASSLGTRIDNEQFF
NA,TRBV10-3,TRBD1,TRBJ1-1,TGTGCCATCAGCCGGGACAGAGGAACCATGTCAAACACTGAAGCTTTCTTT,CAISRDRGTMSNTEAFF
NA,TRBV9,NA,TRBJ2-1,TGTGCCAGCAGCGTAGCTAGCAACTCCTACAATGAGCAGTTCTTC,CASSVASNSYNEQFF
once,TRBV28,NA,TRBJ1-5,TGTGCCAGCAGGACCTTTACTCTTCGGGGGGATCAGCCCCAGCATTTT,CASRTFTLRGDQPQHF
NA,TRBV9,NA,TRBJ2-3,TGTGCCAGCAGCGTAGTCGGGGATTCTACAGATACGCAGTATTTT,CASSVVGDSTDTQYF
NA,TRBV28,TRBD1,TRBJ2-5,TGTGCCAGCAGCAGTGGGACAGGGGGAGAGACCCAGTACTTC,CASSSGTGGETQYF
once,TRBV5-6,NA,TRBJ1-5,TGTGCCAGCAGCTTGGGGAACCCTAGCAATCAGCCCCAGCATTTT,CASSLGNPSNQPQHF
NA,TRBV28,TRBD1,TRBJ1-2,TGTGCCAGCAGTTATAACCGGGGACAGGGAATGAAAGGGAATGGCTACACCTTC,CASSYNRGQGMKGNGYTF
NA,TRBV9,NA,TRBJ2-1,TGTGCCAGCAGCGCTCTGGGGGGCTCCTACAATGAGCAGTTCTTC,CASSALGGSYNEQFF
NA,TRBV6-6,NA,TRBJ1-5,TGTGCCAGCAGTTCCGGACAGACCGGCAATCAGCCCCAGCATTTT,CASSSGQTGNQPQHF